The clone carrying this TCR beta chain appeared a single time. Healthy people donating bone marrow made up the donors. Germline V CDR1 and CDR2: MNHEY, SMNVEV (reference sequence). The CDR3 sequence is 14 residues long. Trimming took 5 bases from V and 7 from J; bases not matched to a gene: 10. This PCR relied on a set of 60 Vbeta primers and 13 Jbeta primers. Produced via immunoSEQ multiplex PCR; TCRdb's table is partial and in-frame only. The sample lists roughly 84,000 clones; around 77% were seen once. These data come from a study of cytomegalovirus exposure and HLA in healthy donors. The source material was PBMCs. The chain joins TRBV27 to TRBJ1-2, with 7 nucleotides matching TRBD1. The source is a man over 45 in good health and CMV-seronegative. The CDR3 sequence is CASSTYPQGTGYTF. The CDR3 nucleotides are TGTGCCAGCAGTACCTACCCACAGGGGACTGGCTACACCTTC.